This TCR beta chain was sequenced in a study of human T cells and chemical hapten exposure (dated by TCRdb to 2020 to 2022). Background on the whole study: For sensitization, 2% DPC in acetone was applied to a roughly 2 cm by roughly 2 cm area of upper inner arm skin. Patients additionally received weekly therapeutic DPC doses to the scalp throughout the approximately 22-week study period. Patch tests used Finn chambers with 0.01% DPC on the upper back, scored after 6 days by International Contact Dermatitis Research Group standards. The mostly female patient cohort included alopecia areata with under or over 50% scalp involvement, alopecia totalis and alopecia universalis. Libraries were pooled for sequencing, and per-sample TCR yields varied mainly because of small differences in library volumes within the pool. The study tracked peripheral blood TCR repertoire changes in vivo during primary and secondary sensitization to the hapten diphenylcyclopropenone (DPC) in alopecia patients. Patient blood was sampled pre-sensitization (week 0) and at 2, 6 and about 24 weeks after DPC sensitization. Blood for TCR sequencing was provided by twenty-nine alopecia patients at one to four time points (pre-sensitization, 2, 6 and 24 weeks).

Inclusive of the bounding cysteine and phenylalanine, the CDR3 is 17 residues long. The retained sequence is limited to the CDR3, 51 bases, with the frame set at the first base. CDR1 and CDR2, per the germline V gene, are SGHTA and FQGNSA. V is cut back by 1 base and J by 1 base, with 7 bases in the junction unmatched. What the research found in general, with its limitations: Because all patients had alopecia, a presumed autoimmune disease, the immune response of the patients might differ from that of healthy individuals. After repeated subsampling, the strength of the expansion versus patch-test correlation and the threshold at which it became significant changed. The number of TCRs above 1 in 1000 frequency did not change with DPC sensitization; there was no evidence of global repertoire structure alterations. Expanded TCRs formed significantly more large CDR3 similarity clusters than pre-sensitization or healthy control sets, consistent with antigen-driven responses. Patch test score correlated positively with the number of PT1 expanded TCRs, reaching significance at thresholds 8, 16 and 32 but not at 4.

Libraries were prepared through RACE. TCRdb records NextSeq 500 as the sequencer. Library preparation attached unique molecular identifiers to individual cDNA molecules for quantitative, reproducible TCR counting. From each blood RNA sample, both TCR alpha and TCR beta chains were sequenced. In the original analysis: The median number of TCRs per sample was over 95,000, ranging from 23,224 to 690,600. V, J and CDR3 annotation of the TCR reads was carried out using the Decombinator software suite. To make PS versus PT1 abundance plots, every sample was subsampled to the same number of TCRs (28,000). Expanded TCRs were defined as absent before sensitization and observed at least eight times at the 2-week time point. Using fastp at Q25 and MiXCR, TCRdb reprocessed the public reads and kept productive beta chains. Every distinct CDR3 protein forms one entry, paired with its most common genes and DNA. The V and J calls were not made by the authors but by TCRdb's processing. The sample table contains 150,000 to 200,000 distinct CDR3 sequences; only one count was recorded for 24% of them. The top ten clonotypes cover approximately 2.3% of the sample.

Note on this clonotype: The antigen it recognizes is unknown. Base qualities are not provided; no much larger clone lies one nucleotide away.

Explained via the paper, the time point label denotes: patch test 3, about 24 weeks after DPC sensitization. The treatment or condition label corresponds to: therapeutic diphenylcyclopropenone sensitization with weekly scalp DPC. At each patch-test visit, blood was drawn before the patch test was applied. Eligible patients were aged 18 to 70, diagnosed with alopecia, deemed suitable for DPC therapy, and excluded if pregnant. Total RNA was extracted from unfractionated whole blood collected in Tempus Blood RNA tubes. The chain joins TRBV7-2 to TRBJ1-3, with 7 bases matching TRBD1. This sequence was found in a woman aged 40 to 50 with alopecia areata. Some clones in this sample may be carry-over from other donors' samples. The material sequenced was whole blood, taken in connection with sensitization to the hapten diphenylcyclopropenone (DPC). In nucleotide form, the sequence is TGTGCCAGCAGCTTAGGGCTAGGGGGCGCGTCTGGAAACACCATATATTTT. Its translation is CASSLGLGGASGNTIYF.